This TCR beta chain was captured by sequencing in a study of cytomegalovirus exposure and HLA in healthy donors. The CDR3 consists of 16 residues. From germline, CDR1 is LNHDA and CDR2 SQIVND (reference sequence). V was clipped by 5 bases and J by 7 bases; unmatched bases: 10. It was with 60 Vbeta and 13 Jbeta primers that the PCR ran. Sequencing was performed with immunoSEQ multiplex PCR; in TCRdb, only in-frame clones are kept and a portion is missing. The table includes around 120,000 clones, about 75% detected once. Study outcomes and limitations: In a later analysis, 16,951 TCR beta sequences were associated with HLA alleles at 0.05 false discovery rate. Previous analysis showed most TCR beta V segments were productive about 87% or about 30% of the time.

For this clone: Its specificity is unknown.

This clonotype originated in a man in his 60s in good health and CMV-seropositive. This chain connects TRBV19 to TRBJ1-6; the match to TRBD1 covers 8 bases. The sample comprised PBMCs. The DNA of the CDR3 is TGTGCCAGTAGTCTCCAGGGGGCTAAAGGCAATTCACCCCTCCACTTT. Its translation: CASSLQGAKGNSPLHF.